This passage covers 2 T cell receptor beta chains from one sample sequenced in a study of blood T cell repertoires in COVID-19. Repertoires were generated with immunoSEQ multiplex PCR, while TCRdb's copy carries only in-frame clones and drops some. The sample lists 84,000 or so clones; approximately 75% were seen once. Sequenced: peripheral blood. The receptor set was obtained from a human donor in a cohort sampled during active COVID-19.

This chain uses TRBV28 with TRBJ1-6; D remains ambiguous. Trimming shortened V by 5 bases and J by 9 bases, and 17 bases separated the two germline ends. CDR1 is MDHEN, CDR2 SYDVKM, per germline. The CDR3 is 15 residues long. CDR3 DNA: TGTGCCAGCAGTCCCGCCGGCAAATTAGCTTCACCCCTCCACTTT. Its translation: CASSPAGKLASPLHF.

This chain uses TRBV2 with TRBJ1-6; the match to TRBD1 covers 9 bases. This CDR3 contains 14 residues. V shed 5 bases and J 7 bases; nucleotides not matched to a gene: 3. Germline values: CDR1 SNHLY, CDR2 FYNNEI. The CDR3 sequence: CASSWTGENSPLHF. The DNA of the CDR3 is TGTGCCAGCAGTTGGACAGGGGAAAATTCACCCCTCCACTTT. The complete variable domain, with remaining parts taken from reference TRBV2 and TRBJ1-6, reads EPEVTQTPSHQVTQMGQEVILRCVPISNHLYFYWYRQILGQKVEFLVSFYNNEISEKSEIFDDQFSVERPDGSNFTLKIRSTKLEDSAMYFCASSWTGENSPLHFGNGTRLTVT.